This T cell receptor beta chain was identified during a study of T cells in Graves' hyperthyroidism and ophthalmopathy (dated by TCRdb to the late 2010s). About the full investigation: Peripheral blood was collected at initial diagnosis, before any treatment. To identify TCR V-J signatures that set the groups apart, the researchers used a discovery cohort of more than 95 patients, made up of some 41 with Graves' ophthalmopathy and about 55 with stable Graves' hyperthyroidism. The study also compared thyroid tissue and blood T-cell repertoires from about 6 Graves' hyperthyroidism patients. TCR Vbeta CDR3 sequencing of approximately 140 peripheral blood samples (under 45 ophthalmopathy, around 80 hyperthyroidism and roughly 17 progressor patients) is reported in the paper. Prospective prediction of ophthalmopathy was tested in an independent validation cohort consisting of about 20 hyperthyroidism patients and some 15 patients who later progressed to ophthalmopathy. The roughly 100 discovery patients were randomly divided into training and test sets at a 7:3 ratio. After sampling, hyperthyroidism patients received methimazole starting at 30 mg daily, and ophthalmopathy patients received high-dose intravenous methylprednisolone. Overall study outcomes, separate from this receptor: Sample size was not statistically predetermined, and blinding of investigators to group allocation was not performed. In validation, the model predicted progression to ophthalmopathy with roughly 70% sensitivity and 72% to 75% specificity, a median of approximately 6.5 months before onset. A 13 V-J signature model separated ophthalmopathy from stable hyperthyroidism, with 87.88% sensitivity and roughly 81% specificity in cross-validation and 80%/75% in testing. Most expanded thyroid clonotypes (frequency above 0.001) were also found in blood, which suggests that blood repertoires may mirror thyroid immune responses.

In the case of this clonotype: It lacks a known antigen. Base-call qualities are not available, and no considerably larger clone is one nucleotide away.

TCR beta CDR3 regions were amplified from RNA transcripts. For the first round of RT-PCR on the TCR CDR3, the HTBI primer set was used together with the Qiagen OneStep RT-PCR kit. A second multiplex PCR round built the libraries, followed by size selection and purification. Sequencing of the libraries was done on an Illumina HiSeq2000 using paired-end 100 bp reads. Processing in the source paper ran as follows. Raw data were processed with SOAPnuke, discarding reads with adapters, uncalled bases, mean Phred below 15, or no exact constant-primer or identifier match. COPE v1.2.5 was used to merge the high-quality paired reads, and each unique nucleotide sequence was defined as a clonotype. MiTCR v1.1 was used to align the clonotypes against IMGT TRBV, TRBD and TRBJ reference segments. The analysis was restricted to V-J combinations with a frequency above 0.0001, which together covered 99% to 99.2% of the repertoires. The TCS score was defined as the ratio of F50 (clonal expansion) to E x V (chaos), calculated using BLOSUM62-based TCRdist between CDR3 peptides within each V-J. Welch's t-statistics and random forest reduced around 550 V-J features to under 15, which were used in a naive Bayes classifier (R e1071). TCRdb redid the processing of the public reads, applying fastp at Q25 and MiXCR, and retained in-frame beta chains. Merged by CDR3 protein, the rows form single entries marked with the most common genes and DNA. The V and J calls were not made by the authors but by TCRdb's processing. For this sample there are about 300,000 distinct CDR3 sequences; roughly 13% appear just once. The top ten clones comprise approximately 7.9% of the sample.

Stable Graves' hyperthyroidism was defined as the absence of progression to ophthalmopathy over 18 months of follow-up. Hyperthyroidism patients were newly diagnosed, with disease duration under 2 months, and aged 18 to 65 years. Patients with uncontrolled infections, other autoimmune diseases, pregnancy or lactation were excluded. Diagnoses were based on clinical symptoms, serum thyroxine and TRAb, thyroid ultrasound and orbital computed tomography. PBMCs were isolated from 7.5 to 10 ml of fresh peripheral blood by Ficoll-Paque density gradient centrifugation. Total RNA was extracted using Trizol reagent, and RNA quality was assessed on an Agilent 2100 Bioanalyzer. Inclusive of the bounding cysteine and phenylalanine, the CDR3 is 14 residues long. Only CDR3 DNA is held: 42 bases, read in frame from base 1. V loses 6 bases, J loses 1 base, and the germline ends lie 14 bases apart. From a lookup of the germline V gene (reference sequence), CDR1 and CDR2 are DFQATT and SNEGSKA.

The TCR sequence derives from a middle-aged woman with Graves' hyperthyroidism. The sequencing sample was made of blood. Here the chain combines TRBV20-1 and TRBJ2-3; the D gene is not confidently resolved. Read as DNA, the sequence is TGCAGTGCGCCGAATTCTGCCGGCACAGATACGCAGTATTTT. Translated, it gives CSAPNSAGTDTQYF.